The 30 T cell receptor beta chains below all came from one sample that was sequenced in a study of T cells in Graves' hyperthyroidism and ophthalmopathy. There were TCR beta CDR3 regions amplified from RNA transcripts. The HTBI set primed first-round TCR CDR3 RT-PCR. TCRdb called the multiplex PCR reads again in MiXCR, with one record for every CDR3 protein. The sample contains about 520,000 distinct CDR3 sequences, about 24% of which appear only once. Sequenced material: blood. Receptor source: a woman under 40 with Graves' ophthalmopathy.

This clonotype was seen ten or more times. The CDR3 sequence: CASSGGQGAGQPQHF. The CDR3 DNA sequence: TGTGCCAGCAGTGGGGGACAGGGGGCGGGTCAGCCCCAGCATTTT. This sequence joins TRBV2 and TRBJ1-5, with 12 nucleotides matching TRBD1. The V and J ends lost 4 bases and 6 bases, in that order; junction bases with no gene match: 4. The germline V gene encodes CDR1 SNHLY and CDR2 FYNNEI. This CDR3 contains 15 residues.

This clonotype was counted only a few times. The chain carries TRBV11-2 and TRBJ1-1; 10 nucleotides align to TRBD1. CDR1 and CDR2 from the germline V gene are SGHAT and FQNNGV. There are 18 residues in the CDR3. The ends lost 1 base at V and 6 bases at J; junction bases unmatched: 14. The CDR3 DNA reads as TGTGCCAGCAGCTTAGTAGGGTGGACAGGGGGTAGGCGAGCTGAAGCTTTCTTT. It translates to CASSLVGWTGGRRAEAFF.

This clonotype was counted ten times or more. The CDR3 nucleotides are TGTGCCAGCAGCGACTGGGGGATTGGGTACGAGCAGTACTTC. Translating it yields CASSDWGIGYEQYF. The rearrangement joins TRBV6-1 to TRBJ2-7; D may correspond to TRBD1 or TRBD2 (5 bases each). The CDR3 extends over 14 amino acids. The germline CDR1 and CDR2 sequences are MNHNS and SASEGT. Trimming pared 6 bases from V and 4 bases from J, leaving 16 bases between.

This clonotype was recorded a few times. V gene TRBV7-3 combines with J gene TRBJ2-1; D might be TRBD1 (6 bases). CDR1 and CDR2 (germline): SGHTA, FQGTGA. Trimming left V 1 base short and J 2 bases short, with 9 bases between. The CDR3 sequence is 15 residues long. CDR3 loop: CASSLMTGAYNEQFF. CDR3 bases: TGTGCCAGCAGCTTAATGACAGGAGCCTACAATGAGCAGTTCTTC.

This clonotype showed up many times. CDR3 amino acids: CASSLALGWQSGQPQHF. CDR3 nucleotide sequence: TGTGCCAGCAGCTTAGCGCTGGGATGGCAGTCGGGTCAGCCCCAGCATTTT. The genes are TRBV7-2 and TRBJ1-5; D gene ambiguous. CDR1 is SGHTA and CDR2 is FQGNSA in the germline V gene. This CDR3 is built from 17 residues. The V gene lost 0 bases and the J gene lost 6 bases, with 18 bases spanning the gap.

The V gene is TRBV6-1, the J gene TRBJ2-7; possibly TRBD1 for D (7 bases). The CDR3 is made up of 16 amino acids. Trimming took off 5 bases at V and 0 bases at J, with 17 bases between the two ends. Germline V gene lookup returns CDR1 MNHNS and CDR2 SASEGT. The DNA of the CDR3 is TGTGCCAGCAGTCGTATGAGCAGGGGGGACTCCTACGAGCAGTACTTC. This sequence encodes CASSRMSRGDSYEQYF.

This clonotype was seen ten or more times. The chain links TRBV30 to TRBJ1-2; D possibly corresponds to TRBD1 (6 bases). V lost 0 bases, J lost 5 bases, and 16 bases lay in between. Germline V gene data show CDR1 as GTSNPN and CDR2 as SVGIG (reference sequence). CDR3 length: 15 amino acids. CDR3: CAWSVGGPRDYGYTF. The CDR3 coding sequence is TGTGCCTGGAGTGTAGGGGGACCACGCGATTATGGCTACACCTTC.

This clonotype occurred many times. The V and J genes are TRBV15 and TRBJ2-5; D unresolved. This CDR3 is 15 amino acids long. CDR1 and CDR2 from the germline V gene are LNHNV and YYDKDF (reference sequence). With 5 bases removed from V and 5 bases from J, the gap between germline ends came to 18 bases. This CDR3 is CATSFEDLPGETQYF. The CDR3, as DNA: TGTGCCACCAGCTTCGAGGACCTACCTGGGGAGACCCAGTACTTC.

This clonotype was picked up a small number of times. This chain links TRBV30 with TRBJ1-1; the D is unclear. V was shortened by 7 bases and J by 1 base, with 10 bases between the two germline ends. Germline values: CDR1 GTSNPN, CDR2 SVGIG (reference sequence). The CDR3 is made up of 12 amino acids. In DNA, the CDR3 is TGTGCCTCCGGGTTCTCGAACACTGAAGCTTTCTTT. As protein: CASGFSNTEAFF.

This clonotype was observed many times. The CDR3 reads CASRPPGAEETQYF. The DNA for the CDR3 is TGTGCCAGCAGACCTCCGGGGGCGGAAGAGACCCAGTACTTC. This chain uses TRBV12-3 or TRBV12-4 with TRBJ2-5, with D perhaps given as TRBD1 or TRBD2 (6 bases each). The CDR3 extends over 14 amino acids. Trimming removed 6 bases at V and 3 bases at J, with 14 bases between.

This clonotype was seen ten or more times. This rearrangement joins TRBV11-1 to TRBJ2-7; tentative D call: TRBD1 (6 bases). Trimming left V 2 bases short and J 3 bases short, with 14 bases between. Germline lookup yields CDR1 SGHAT and CDR2 FQDESV (reference sequence). The CDR3 runs to 15 residues. The CDR3 sequence: CASSLPQGINYEQYF. The CDR3 coding sequence is TGTGCCAGCAGCTTACCGCAGGGGATTAACTACGAGCAGTACTTC.

This clonotype has only a few counts. The CDR3 coding sequence is TGTGCCAGCAGCTTCGAACAGGGGACCCTGAACACTGAAGCTTTCTTT. This encodes CASSFEQGTLNTEAFF. The rearrangement links TRBV11-2 to TRBJ1-1; TRBD1 matches at 7 bases. Germline assignment: CDR1 SGHAT and CDR2 FQNNGV. The CDR3 covers 16 residues. V shed 3 bases, J shed 0 bases, and the junction held 7 bases outside the gene matches.

In the case of this clonotype: The CDR3 does not close with the conserved phenylalanine or tryptophan, likely indicating a read error. The chain uses TRBV5-1 and TRBJ1-2; TRBD1 agrees at 7 bases. CDR3 length equals 15 residues. In germline, CDR1 is SGHRS, CDR2 YFSETQ. The ends lost 5 bases at V and 2 bases at J; junction bases unmatched: 9. The CDR3 DNA reads TGCGCCAGCAGTCCCCTAGTACAGGGGAACTATGGCTACACCGTC. It translates to CASSPLVQGNYGYTV.

In this sample, this clonotype turned up many times. The V call is TRBV19, the J call TRBJ1-2, with D maybe TRBD1 (5 bases). Germline loops: CDR1 LNHDA, CDR2 SQIVND (reference sequence). CDR3 length equals 13 residues. The V end lost 7 bases, the J end lost 3 bases, and 12 bases lay between the germline ends. The CDR3 DNA follows: TGTGCCAGTAACCCTTTCAGGGACTATGGCTACACCTTC. Translating gives CASNPFRDYGYTF.

This clonotype occurred many times. The CDR3 sequence: CATSRAPGGQPQHF. CDR3 DNA sequence: TGTGCCACCAGCAGAGCTCCAGGGGGTCAGCCCCAGCATTTT. The chain combines TRBV15 with TRBJ1-5; 7 nucleotides align to TRBD1. CDR3 length: 14 amino acids. The germline CDR1 and CDR2 sequences are LNHNV and YYDKDF (reference sequence). Trimming removed 1 base from V and 6 bases from J; junction bases left unmatched: 3.

The chain combines TRBV7-2 with TRBJ2-5; 9 nucleotides line up with TRBD1. The V and J ends lost 2 bases and 12 bases, in that order; junction bases with no gene match: 13. CDR3 length: 15 residues. Germline-derived CDR1 and CDR2 are SGHTA and FQGNSA. The CDR3 protein is CASSLWGDREETEYF. The CDR3 nucleotides are TGTGCCAGCAGCTTATGGGGGGACAGGGAAGAGACGGAGTACTTC.

Ten or more counts support this clonotype. The genes are TRBV5-1 and TRBJ1-1, with D hard to call. Trimming left V 3 bases short and J 8 bases short, with 17 bases between. Germline-derived CDR1 and CDR2 are SGHRS and YFSETQ. The CDR3 runs 14 residues. The CDR3 DNA reads as TGCGCCAGCAGCTCGACCTCTAATGGCCTAGAAGCTTTCTTT. It translates to CASSSTSNGLEAFF.

This clonotype showed up many times. CDR3 bases: TGCGCCAGCAGCTTGGACGCGGGACAGTACGAGCAGTACTTC. This codes for CASSLDAGQYEQYF. This chain joins TRBV5-1 and TRBJ2-7, with TRBD1 as a possible D gene (7 bases). The CDR3 covers 14 residues. Germline V gene lookup returns CDR1 SGHRS and CDR2 YFSETQ. The germline V and J ends were trimmed by 0 bases and 4 bases, with 11 bases remaining between them.

The V gene is TRBV12-3 or TRBV12-4, the J gene TRBJ1-1; D unclear. The CDR3 length is 14 residues. Trimming stripped 5 bases from V and 1 base from J, with 11 bases between. The CDR3 DNA sequence: TGTGCCAGCAGTAGGACGGATTCGAACACTGAAGCTTTCTTT. Translation: CASSRTDSNTEAFF.

This clonotype has a count of ten or more. The gene calls are TRBV4-1 and TRBJ2-2; the D call may be TRBD1 or TRBD2 (6 bases each). Trimming stripped 1 base from V and 5 bases from J, with 11 bases between. CDR3 length: 15 amino acids. Per the germline V gene, CDR1 is MGHRA and CDR2 is YSYEKL. In nucleotides, the CDR3 is TGCGCCAGCAGCCAAGCTGGGGGGCGAACCGGGGAGCTGTTTTTT. Encoded protein: CASSQAGGRTGELFF.

The genes are TRBV29-1 and TRBJ1-2; 12 nucleotides align to TRBD1. CDR1 is SQVTM and CDR2 is ANQGSEA in the germline V gene. The ends lost 7 bases at V and 4 bases at J; junction bases unmatched: 4. The CDR3 has 13 residues. The CDR3 DNA is TGCAGCGCCGTGGGACAGGGGGCCTATGGCTACACCTTC. As protein: CSAVGQGAYGYTF.

This chain joins TRBV28 and TRBJ2-7; 10 bases align to TRBD2. The CDR3 runs 13 residues. Trimming removed 5 bases from V and 6 bases from J; junction bases left unmatched: 4. The V gene's germline CDR1 is MDHEN and CDR2 SYDVKM. The chain's CDR3 is CASSIVAGGEQYF. The CDR3 coding sequence is TGTGCCAGCAGTATCGTAGCGGGGGGCGAGCAGTACTTC. Full variable domain (rest looked up from reference TRBV28 and TRBJ2-7): DVKVTQSSRYLVKRTGEKVFLECVQDMDHENMFWYRQDPGLGLRLIYFSYDVKMKEKGDIPEGYSVSREKKERFSLILESASTNQTSMYLCASSIVAGGEQYFGPGTRLTVT.

This clonotype was picked up many times. The chain links TRBV5-1 to TRBJ2-5; TRBD1 matches at 11 bases. The CDR3 runs to 14 residues. V trimming: 0 bases; J trimming: 9 bases; junction bases outside the gene matches: 4. CDR1 SGHRS and CDR2 YFSETQ come from the germline V gene. The CDR3 sequence is CASSLAWTGGAQYF. For the CDR3, the DNA is TGCGCCAGCAGCTTGGCTTGGACAGGGGGCGCCCAGTACTTC.

This clonotype was found many times. The chain is built from TRBV5-1 and TRBJ1-3, with D possibly TRBD1 on 6 matching bases. V lost 3 bases and J 3 bases, leaving 10 bases between the germline ends. The CDR3 spans 14 residues. Germline lookup yields CDR1 SGHRS and CDR2 YFSETQ. CDR3 sequence (DNA): TGCGCCAGCAGCTGGACAGTCGGTGGAAACACCATATATTTT. This encodes CASSWTVGGNTIYF.

This clonotype was detected a few times. This chain connects TRBV20-1 to TRBJ2-5; weak D call: TRBD2 (6 bases). V lost 3 bases and J lost 1, with 12 bases in between. The length of the CDR3 is 14 residues. Germline CDR1 is DFQATT and CDR2 is SNEGSKA (reference sequence). The CDR3 bases are TGCAGTGCTAGGATAGCGGCCCTCCAAGAGACCCAGTACTTC. The encoded protein is CSARIAALQETQYF.

This clonotype showed up many times. The chain is built from TRBV7-8 and TRBJ2-2; TRBD2 matches 9 bases. J lost 8 bases, V lost 2 bases, and 9 bases had no gene match. Germline V gene sequence: CDR1 SGHVS, CDR2 FQNEAQ. The CDR3 covers 16 residues. The CDR3 here is CASSLMEQGLAGELFF. The CDR3 bases are TGTGCCAGCAGCTTAATGGAGCAGGGACTAGCTGGGGAGCTGTTTTTT.

Here the CDR3 reads CASSYYSSRGETQYF. CDR3 nucleotide sequence: TGTGCCAGCAGTTACTATTCTAGCAGGGGAGAGACCCAGTACTTC. This sequence joins TRBV6-2 or TRBV6-3 and TRBJ2-5; a weak D match, TRBD1 (6 bases). This CDR3 region has 15 residues. The V gene's germline CDR1 is MNHEY and CDR2 SVGEGT. Trimming removed 1 base at V and 4 bases at J, with 13 bases between.

This clonotype came up many times. The rearrangement joins TRBV9 to TRBJ1-3; D is unresolved. The V end was cut by 0 bases, the J end by 4 bases, with 14 bases between. Germline CDR1 is SGDLS and CDR2 is YYNGEE. This CDR3 region has 16 residues. The DNA for the CDR3 is TGTGCCAGCAGCGTAGGACCCTGGCCCCCAGGAAACACCATATATTTT. Encoded protein: CASSVGPWPPGNTIYF. Based on the CDR3 plus reference TRBV9 and TRBJ1-3, the full variable domain is DSGVTQTPKHLITATGQRVTLRCSPRSGDLSVYWYQQSLDQGLQFLIQYYNGEERAKGNILERFSAQQFPDLHSELNLSSLELGDSALYFCASSVGPWPPGNTIYFGEGSWLTVV.

Many counts were recorded for this clonotype. The J gene is TRBJ2-7, the V gene TRBV20-1; a weak D match, TRBD2 (6 bases). Trimming left V 3 bases short and J 2 bases short, with 14 bases between. This CDR3 has 14 amino acids. The germline V gene has CDR1 DFQATT and CDR2 SNEGSKA (reference sequence). The CDR3 here is CSASVGREPYEQYF. CDR3 bases: TGCAGTGCTAGTGTCGGGCGGGAACCCTACGAGCAGTACTTC.

This clonotype appeared many times. V is TRBV6-5 and J is TRBJ2-7; 8 nucleotides align to TRBD1. The CDR3 totals 12 residues. Germline V CDR1 and CDR2: MNHEY, SVGAGI. Germline trimming cut 6 bases from V and 7 bases from J; bases unmatched to any gene: 5. In nucleotides, the CDR3 is TGTGCCAGCAGGCCTGGACAGGGTGAGCAGTACTTC. This encodes CASRPGQGEQYF.